Listed below are T cell receptor beta chains from one sample, sequenced in a study of T cell responses to AZD1222 COVID-19 vaccine. Sequencing was performed with immunoSEQ multiplex PCR; in TCRdb, only in-frame clones are kept and a portion is missing. The table shows fewer than 130,000 clones, with 65% to 85% occurring only once. The specimen was peripheral blood, collected on day 0 of AZD1222 vaccination. Every receptor here comes from an adult in good health. CDR3s include the opening cysteine and the closing phenylalanine or tryptophan. A D gene is named only where the DNA matches it firmly. Size is omitted from some rows. Given values are once, few, many or a class for expanded clones.

V gene	J gene	D gene	clone size	CDR3 DNA	CDR3 protein
TRBV6-2/TRBV6-3	TRBJ1-2	-	-	TGTGCCAGCAGTTCGACGGAAGCTAACTATGGCTACACCTTC	CASSSTEANYGYTF
TRBV6-6	TRBJ2-7	TRBD1	-	TGTGCCAGCAGTTCCCACAGGGGCTCCTACGAGCAGTACTTC	CASSSHRGSYEQYF
TRBV5-6	TRBJ1-2	-	-	TGTGCCAGCAGCTTCCTTGGGGGGCTCCCCTATGGCTACACCTTC	CASSFLGGLPYGYTF
TRBV7-8	TRBJ1-5	TRBD1	once	TGTGCCAGCAGCTTAGCCCCGGGACAGGGGGCGCGCGGTCAGCCCCAGCATTTT	CASSLAPGQGARGQPQHF
TRBV5-1	TRBJ2-1	-	few	TGCGCCAGCAGCTTGAGGAGTAGGGCCTACAATGAGCAGTTCTTC	CASSLRSRAYNEQFF
TRBV6-5	TRBJ1-2	-	few	TGTGCCAGCAGTTACTCGGCCGGCAGGACCTATGGCTACACCTTC	CASSYSAGRTYGYTF
TRBV27	TRBJ2-1	-	-	TGTGCCAGCAGTACAGACTACAACAATGAGCAGTTCTTC	CASSTDYNNEQFF
TRBV9	TRBJ1-2	-	-	TGTGCCAGCAGCGTAGGAGAAGGGACTGATGGCTACACCTTC	CASSVGEGTDGYTF
TRBV5-4	TRBJ1-5	TRBD1	-	TGTGCCAGCAGCGGAAGGACAGGGTATCAGCCCCAGCATTTT	CASSGRTGYQPQHF
TRBV7-6	TRBJ2-2	-	few	TGTGCCAGCAGCTTTTATCAGTCGGGCGGGGAGCTGTTTTTT	CASSFYQSGGELFF
TRBV19	TRBJ1-2	TRBD1	-	TGTGCCAGTAGTCGACAGGGGACGGGAAGCTACACCTTC	CASSRQGTGSYTF
TRBV2	TRBJ1-6	TRBD1	-	TGTGCCAGCAGACGGACAGGGGAGAATAATTCACCCCTCCACTTT	CASRRTGENNSPLHF
TRBV6-4	TRBJ2-1	-	-	TGTGCCAGCAGTGTTAACAGGGACTACAATGAGCAGTTCTTC	CASSVNRDYNEQFF
TRBV7-2	TRBJ2-7	-	few	TGTGCCAGCAGCTTAGAGCAGGGGAGGGCCTACGAGCAGTACTTC	CASSLEQGRAYEQYF
TRBV19	TRBJ1-5	-	few	TGTGCCAGTAGTATACCGGGGCCAGCTCAGCCCCAGCATTTT	CASSIPGPAQPQHF
TRBV15	TRBJ2-7	-	-	TGTGCCACCGGGAACAGTTTCTCCTACGAGCAGTACTTC	CATGNSFSYEQYF
TRBV6-5	TRBJ2-7	-	-	TGTGCCAGCAGAAGGGGGGGGAGCTCCTACGAGCAGTACTTC	CASRRGGSSYEQYF
TRBV6-2/TRBV6-3	TRBJ2-3	-	-	TGTGCCAGCAGTTACCTGGGGGAAGCCCAGTATTTT	CASSYLGEAQYF
TRBV15	TRBJ2-7	TRBD2	once	TGTGCCACCAGCAGAGATCCGGGAGGGGTGGACGAGCAGTACTTC	CATSRDPGGVDEQYF
TRBV5-6	TRBJ1-5	-	-	TGTGCCAGCAGTCAGAGGGTTATTGGTGGTCAGCCCCAGCATTTT	CASSQRVIGGQPQHF
TRBV7-9	TRBJ2-1	TRBD1	-	TGTGCCAGCAGCCTGCGACAGGGATACAATGAGCAGTTCTTC	CASSLRQGYNEQFF